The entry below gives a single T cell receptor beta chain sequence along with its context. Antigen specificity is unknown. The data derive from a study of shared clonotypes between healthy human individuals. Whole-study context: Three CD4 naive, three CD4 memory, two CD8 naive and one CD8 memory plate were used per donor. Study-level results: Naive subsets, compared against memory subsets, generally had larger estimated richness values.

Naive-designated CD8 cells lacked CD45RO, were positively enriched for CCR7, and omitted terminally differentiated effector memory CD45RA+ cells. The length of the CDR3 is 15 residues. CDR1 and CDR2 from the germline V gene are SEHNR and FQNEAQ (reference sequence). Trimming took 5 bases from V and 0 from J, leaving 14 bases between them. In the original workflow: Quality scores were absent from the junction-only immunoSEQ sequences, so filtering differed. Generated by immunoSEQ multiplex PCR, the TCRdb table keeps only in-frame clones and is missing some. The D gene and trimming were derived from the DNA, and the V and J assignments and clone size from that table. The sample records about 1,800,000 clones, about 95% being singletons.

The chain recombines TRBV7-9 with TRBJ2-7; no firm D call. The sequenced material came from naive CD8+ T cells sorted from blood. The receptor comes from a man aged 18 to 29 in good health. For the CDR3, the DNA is TGTGCCAGCAGCCCCTCGGCACCAGACTCCTACGAGCAGTACTTC. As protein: CASSPSAPDSYEQYF.